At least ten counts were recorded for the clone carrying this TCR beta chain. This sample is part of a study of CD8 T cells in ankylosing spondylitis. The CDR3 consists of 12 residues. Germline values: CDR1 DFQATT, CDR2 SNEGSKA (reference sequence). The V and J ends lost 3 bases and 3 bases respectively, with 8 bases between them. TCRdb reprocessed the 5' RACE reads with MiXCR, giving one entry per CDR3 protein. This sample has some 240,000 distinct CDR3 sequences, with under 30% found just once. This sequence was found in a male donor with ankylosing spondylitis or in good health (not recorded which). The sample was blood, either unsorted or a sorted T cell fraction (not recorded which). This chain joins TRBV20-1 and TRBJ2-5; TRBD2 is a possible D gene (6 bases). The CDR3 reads CSASRGKETQYF. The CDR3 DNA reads TGCAGTGCTAGTCGGGGGAAAGAGACCCAGTACTTC.